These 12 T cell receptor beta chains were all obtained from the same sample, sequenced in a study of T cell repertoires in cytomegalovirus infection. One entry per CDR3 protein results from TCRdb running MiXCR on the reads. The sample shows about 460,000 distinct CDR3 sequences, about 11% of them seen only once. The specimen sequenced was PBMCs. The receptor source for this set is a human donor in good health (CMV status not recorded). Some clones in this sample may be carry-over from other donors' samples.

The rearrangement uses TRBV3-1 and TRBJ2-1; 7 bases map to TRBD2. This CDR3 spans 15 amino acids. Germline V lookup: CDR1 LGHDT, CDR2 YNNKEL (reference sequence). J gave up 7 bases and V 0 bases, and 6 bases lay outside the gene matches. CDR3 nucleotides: TGTGCCAGCAGCCAAGACCGGTGGCGGGAGAATGAGCAGTTCTTC. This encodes CASSQDRWRENEQFF.

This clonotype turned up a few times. The CDR3 coding sequence is TGTGCCAGCAGCCACCGGGACAGCTATGGCTACACCTTC. Amino acid sequence: CASSHRDSYGYTF. V and J are TRBV7-9 and TRBJ1-2; 7 bases are a match to TRBD1. CDR3 length equals 13 residues. The J segment lost 4 bases and the V segment lost 5 bases, leaving 4 bases of the junction unmatched. Germline loops: CDR1 SEHNR, CDR2 FQNEAQ (reference sequence). Full variable domain (remainder filled in from reference TRBV7-9 and TRBJ1-2): DTGVSQNPRHKITKRGQNVTFRCDPISEHNRLYWYRQTLGQGPEFLTYFQNEAQLEKSRLLSDRFSAERPKGSFSTLEIQRTEQGDSAMYLCASSHRDSYGYTFGSGTRLTVV.

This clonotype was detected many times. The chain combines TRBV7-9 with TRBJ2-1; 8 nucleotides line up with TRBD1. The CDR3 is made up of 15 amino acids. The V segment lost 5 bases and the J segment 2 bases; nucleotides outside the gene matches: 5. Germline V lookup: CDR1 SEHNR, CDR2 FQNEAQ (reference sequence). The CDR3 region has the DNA TGTGCCAGCAGCCGAACAGGGGGAACCTACAATGAGCAGTTCTTC. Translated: CASSRTGGTYNEQFF.

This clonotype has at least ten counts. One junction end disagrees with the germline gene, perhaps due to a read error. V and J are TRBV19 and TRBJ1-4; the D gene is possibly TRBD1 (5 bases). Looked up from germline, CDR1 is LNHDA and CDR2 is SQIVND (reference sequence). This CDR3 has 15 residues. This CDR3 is CASSTPTVTIEKLFF. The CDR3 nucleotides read TGTGCCAGTAGTACCCCGACAGTAACTATTGAAAAACTGTTTTTT.

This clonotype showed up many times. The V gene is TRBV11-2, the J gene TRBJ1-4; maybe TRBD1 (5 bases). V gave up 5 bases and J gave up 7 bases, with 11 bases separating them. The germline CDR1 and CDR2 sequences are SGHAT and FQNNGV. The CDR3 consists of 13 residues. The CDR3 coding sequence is TGTGCCAGCAGCCCCGGGACGGCTGAAAAACTGTTTTTT. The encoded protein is CASSPGTAEKLFF.

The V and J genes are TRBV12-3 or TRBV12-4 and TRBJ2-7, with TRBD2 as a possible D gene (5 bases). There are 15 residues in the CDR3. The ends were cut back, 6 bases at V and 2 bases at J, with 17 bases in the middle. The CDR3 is CASSRRGEPPYEQYF. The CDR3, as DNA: TGTGCCAGCAGCAGACGGGGAGAACCCCCCTACGAGCAGTACTTC.

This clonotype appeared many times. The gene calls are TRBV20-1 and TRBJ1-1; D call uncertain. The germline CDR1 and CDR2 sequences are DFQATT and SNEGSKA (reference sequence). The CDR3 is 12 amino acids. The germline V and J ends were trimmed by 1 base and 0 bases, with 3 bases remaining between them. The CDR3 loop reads CSARGLNTEAFF. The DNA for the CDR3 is TGCAGTGCTAGAGGCCTGAACACTGAAGCTTTCTTT.

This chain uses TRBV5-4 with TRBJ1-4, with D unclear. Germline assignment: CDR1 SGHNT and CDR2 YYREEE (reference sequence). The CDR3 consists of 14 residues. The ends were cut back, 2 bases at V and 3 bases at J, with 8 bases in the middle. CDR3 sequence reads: CASSLATANEKLFF. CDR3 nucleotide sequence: TGTGCCAGCAGCTTAGCGACGGCTAATGAAAAACTGTTTTTT.

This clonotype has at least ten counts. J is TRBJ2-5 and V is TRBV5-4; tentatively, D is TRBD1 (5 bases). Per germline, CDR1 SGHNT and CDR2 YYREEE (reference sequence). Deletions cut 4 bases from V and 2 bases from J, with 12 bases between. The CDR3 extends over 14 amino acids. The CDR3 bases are TGTGCCAGCAGCACGTCGAAGGGGCAAGAGACCCAGTACTTC. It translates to CASSTSKGQETQYF.

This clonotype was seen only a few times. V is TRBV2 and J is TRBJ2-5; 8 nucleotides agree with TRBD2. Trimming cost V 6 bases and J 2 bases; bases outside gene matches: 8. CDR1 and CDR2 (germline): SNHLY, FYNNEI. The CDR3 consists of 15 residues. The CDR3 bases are TGTGCCAGCAGCAAACTAGCGGACCTGCAAGAGACCCAGTACTTC. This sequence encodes CASSKLADLQETQYF. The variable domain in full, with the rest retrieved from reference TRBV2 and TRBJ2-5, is EPEVTQTPSHQVTQMGQEVILRCVPISNHLYFYWYRQILGQKVEFLVSFYNNEISEKSEIFDDQFSVERPDGSNFTLKIRSTKLEDSAMYFCASSKLADLQETQYFGPGTRLLVL.

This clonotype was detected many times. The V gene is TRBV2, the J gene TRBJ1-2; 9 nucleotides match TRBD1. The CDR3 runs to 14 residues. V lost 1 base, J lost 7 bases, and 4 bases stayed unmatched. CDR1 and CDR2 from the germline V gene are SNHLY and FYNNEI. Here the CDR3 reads CASSEVRTGVGYTF. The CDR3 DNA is TGTGCCAGCAGTGAAGTTAGGACAGGGGTTGGCTACACCTTC. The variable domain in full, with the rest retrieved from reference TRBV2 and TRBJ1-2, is EPEVTQTPSHQVTQMGQEVILRCVPISNHLYFYWYRQILGQKVEFLVSFYNNEISEKSEIFDDQFSVERPDGSNFTLKIRSTKLEDSAMYFCASSEVRTGVGYTFGSGTRLTVV.

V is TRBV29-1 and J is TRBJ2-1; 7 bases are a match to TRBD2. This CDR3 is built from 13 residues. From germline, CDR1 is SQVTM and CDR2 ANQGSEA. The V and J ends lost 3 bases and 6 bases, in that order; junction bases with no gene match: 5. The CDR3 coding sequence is TGCAGCGTTGACGGCGGGAGTTTCAATGAGCAGTTCTTC. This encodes CSVDGGSFNEQFF.